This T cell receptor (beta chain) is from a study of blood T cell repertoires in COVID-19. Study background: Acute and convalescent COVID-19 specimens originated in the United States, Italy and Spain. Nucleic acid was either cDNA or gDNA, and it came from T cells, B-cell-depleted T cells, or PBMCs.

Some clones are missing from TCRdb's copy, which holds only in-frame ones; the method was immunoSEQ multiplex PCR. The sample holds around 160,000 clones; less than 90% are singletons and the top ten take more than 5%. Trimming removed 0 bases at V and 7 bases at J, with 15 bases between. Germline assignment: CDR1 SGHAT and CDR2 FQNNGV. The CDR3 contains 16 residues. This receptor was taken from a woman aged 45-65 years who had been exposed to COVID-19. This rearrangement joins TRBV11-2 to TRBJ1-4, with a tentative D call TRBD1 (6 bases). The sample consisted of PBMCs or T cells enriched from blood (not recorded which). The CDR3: CASSLEFRGRREKLFF. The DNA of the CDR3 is TGTGCCAGCAGCTTAGAGTTCAGGGGAAGGCGTGAAAAACTGTTTTTT.